Below, one T cell receptor beta chain is given with its context. No cognate antigen has been identified for it. No much larger clone exists at a distance of one base, and base qualities are not known. The data were taken from a study of T cell responses to AZD1222 COVID-19 vaccine (dated by TCRdb to 2020 to 2023). The study in broad terms: A total of about 230 trial participants underwent TCR sequencing, of whom 207 received two doses of AZD1222 and some 26 received two doses of the MenACWY control vaccine. Enrollment into the trials was organized by age into subgroups of 18-55, 56-69 and 70-plus years, and those subgroups contained about 150, 27 and 61 TCR-sequenced participants, respectively.

The CDR3 goes from the cysteine to the phenylalanine over 13 residues. Only the CDR3 region is kept as DNA, spanning 39 bases read in frame from base 1. The CDR3 regions of human TCRbeta chains were analyzed by immunosequencing. As for how the authors treated the data: TCRs in the repertoires were matched against a reference library of SARS-CoV-2-specific TCRs that had been generated with the MIRA antigen-specificity platform. Breadth was defined as the fraction of unique TCRs that were SARS-CoV-2-associated, and depth was defined as the fraction of total T cells that were SARS-CoV-2-associated. Using the MIRA data, each spike-specific TCR was mapped to the spike region that the TCR reacts to and placed in a CD4 or CD8 class. Log10-transformed breadth and depth values were compared by one-way ANOVA with Sidak's multiple comparisons tests. Entries here come from immuneACCESS through TCRdb and include only in-frame sequences with V and J called. Some clones fail to appear in such tables; in the studies checked, an unresolved V gene covers under half of the shortfall, and the cause of the remainder is unknown. The V and J calls and clone size are taken from that table; D and trimming were inferred from the DNA. This sample has about 82,000 clones in its table, and 70% to 90% of those were observed once. Roughly an eighth of the sample lies in the top ten.

The sample's time point, from its label and the paper: about 28 days (+/-7) after the second vaccine dose. AZD1222 recipients given second doses at about 4 weeks or at about 12 weeks were pooled, since spike-specific TCR depth and breadth were not found to differ between the two schedules. The vaccinee samples were drawn from two UK trials, COV001 and COV002, one of which was a single-blind randomized controlled phase 2/3 trial testing AZD1222 (ChAdOx1 nCoV-19) in healthy adults. For TCRbeta chain sequencing, PBMC samples from trial participants were taken at day 0 and at day 28 after the second dose. Results and caveats for the whole study, not just this receptor: Spike-specific TCR breadth and depth rose significantly after two AZD1222 doses compared with day 0 and with MenACWY recipients. The 56-69-year group was small, and its depth increase did not reach significance, likely because of low power. Only six AZD1222 recipients were SARS-CoV-2 seropositive at baseline, limiting conclusions about previously exposed vaccinees. Because no day 14 peak-response samples were available, repertoires were characterized only after the peak T cell response. Participants were mostly white British and included more females than males, and it was suggested by the authors that clonal diversity may have been underestimated. Reportedly, close to half of the unique spike-specific TCRs recognized epitopes lying outside the regions that are mutated in the B.1.351 and B.1.1.7 variants. CD4 TCRs associated with the vaccine covered the entire spike protein, and the dominant responses were in regions 160-218 and 743-854.

This TCR was recovered from an adult who received the AZD1222 COVID-19 vaccine. The chain was built from TRBV21-1 and TRBJ1-6. TRBV21-1 is tagged as a pseudogene. This material consisted of peripheral blood, taken 28 days after the second AZD1222 dose. The CDR3: CASSKGSADPLHF. The DNA reads as follows: TGTGCCAGCAGCAAAGGGAGTGCCGACCCCCTCCACTTT.